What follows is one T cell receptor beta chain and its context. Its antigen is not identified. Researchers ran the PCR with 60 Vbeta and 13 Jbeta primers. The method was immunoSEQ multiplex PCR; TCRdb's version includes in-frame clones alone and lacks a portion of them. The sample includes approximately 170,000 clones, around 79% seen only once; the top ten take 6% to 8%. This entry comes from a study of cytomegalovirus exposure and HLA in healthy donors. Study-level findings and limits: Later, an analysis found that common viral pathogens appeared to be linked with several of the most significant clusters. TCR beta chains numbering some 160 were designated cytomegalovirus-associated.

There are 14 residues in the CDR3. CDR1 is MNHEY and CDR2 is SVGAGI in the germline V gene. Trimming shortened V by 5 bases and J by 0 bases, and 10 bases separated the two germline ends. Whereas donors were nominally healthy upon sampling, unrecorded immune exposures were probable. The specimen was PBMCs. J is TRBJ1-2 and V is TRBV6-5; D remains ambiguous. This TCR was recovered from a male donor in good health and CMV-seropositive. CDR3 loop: CASSPEGANYGYTF. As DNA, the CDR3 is TGTGCCAGCAGTCCCGAGGGTGCTAACTATGGCTACACCTTC.